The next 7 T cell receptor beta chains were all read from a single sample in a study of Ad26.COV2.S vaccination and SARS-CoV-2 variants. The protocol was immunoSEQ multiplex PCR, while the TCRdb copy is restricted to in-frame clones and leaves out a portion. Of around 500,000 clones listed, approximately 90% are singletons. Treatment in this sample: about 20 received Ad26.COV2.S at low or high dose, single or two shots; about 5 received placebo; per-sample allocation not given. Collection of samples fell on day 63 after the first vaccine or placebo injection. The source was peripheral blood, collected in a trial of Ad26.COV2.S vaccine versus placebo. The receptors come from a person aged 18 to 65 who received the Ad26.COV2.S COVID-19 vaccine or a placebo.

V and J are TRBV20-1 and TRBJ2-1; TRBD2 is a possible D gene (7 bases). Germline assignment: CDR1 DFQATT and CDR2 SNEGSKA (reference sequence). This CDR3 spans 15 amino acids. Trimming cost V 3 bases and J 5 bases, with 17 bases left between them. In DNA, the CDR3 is TGCAGTGCTAGTTGGCGCGGGGGCCTTAACAATGAGCAGTTCTTC. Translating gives CSASWRGGLNNEQFF.

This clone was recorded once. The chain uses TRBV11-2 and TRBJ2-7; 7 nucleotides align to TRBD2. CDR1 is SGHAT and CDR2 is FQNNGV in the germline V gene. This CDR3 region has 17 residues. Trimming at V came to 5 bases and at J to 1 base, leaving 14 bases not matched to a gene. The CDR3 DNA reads TGTGCCAGCAGCCGGACGTTTGGGAGGGGAGGTTCCTACGAGCAGTACTTC. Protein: CASSRTFGRGGSYEQYF.

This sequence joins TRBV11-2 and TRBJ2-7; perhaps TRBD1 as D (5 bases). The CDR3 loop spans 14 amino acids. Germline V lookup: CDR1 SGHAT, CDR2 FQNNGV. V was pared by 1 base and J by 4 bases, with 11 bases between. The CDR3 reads CASSLARAGYEQYF. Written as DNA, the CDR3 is TGTGCCAGCAGCTTAGCCAGGGCAGGTTACGAGCAGTACTTC.

CDR3: CASRVAGGSTEAFF. In DNA form, the CDR3 reads TGTGCCAGCAGGGTGGCAGGGGGTAGCACTGAAGCTTTCTTT. The chain links TRBV2 to TRBJ1-1; 7 nucleotides agree with TRBD1. V trimming: 6 bases; J trimming: 4 bases; junction bases outside the gene matches: 8. The CDR3 extends over 14 amino acids. The germline CDR1 and CDR2 sequences are SNHLY and FYNNEI.

The CDR3 protein is CASSPTGGPYEQYF. CDR3 bases: TGTGCCAGCAGCCCCACAGGGGGACCCTACGAGCAGTACTTC. The gene calls are TRBV7-6 and TRBJ2-7, with 8 bases matching TRBD1. Trimming removed 5 bases from V and 2 bases from J; junction bases left unmatched: 5. The CDR3 has 14 residues. The V gene's germline CDR1 is SGHVS and CDR2 FNYEAQ.

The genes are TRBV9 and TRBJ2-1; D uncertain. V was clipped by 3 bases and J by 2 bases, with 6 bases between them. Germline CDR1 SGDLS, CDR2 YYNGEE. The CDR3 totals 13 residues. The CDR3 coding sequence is TGTGCCAGCAGCGAAGGACCCTACAATGAGCAGTTCTTC. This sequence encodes CASSEGPYNEQFF. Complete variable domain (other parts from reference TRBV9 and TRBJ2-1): DSGVTQTPKHLITATGQRVTLRCSPRSGDLSVYWYQQSLDQGLQFLIQYYNGEERAKGNILERFSAQQFPDLHSELNLSSLELGDSALYFCASSEGPYNEQFFGPGTRLTVL.

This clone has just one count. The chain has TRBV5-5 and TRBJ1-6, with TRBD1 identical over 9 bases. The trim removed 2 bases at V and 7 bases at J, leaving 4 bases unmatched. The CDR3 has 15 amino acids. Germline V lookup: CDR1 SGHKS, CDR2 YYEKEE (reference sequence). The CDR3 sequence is CASSFLQGANSPLHF. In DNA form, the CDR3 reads TGTGCCAGCAGCTTCCTACAGGGGGCGAATTCACCCCTCCACTTT. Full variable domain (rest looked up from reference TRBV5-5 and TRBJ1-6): DAGVTQSPTHLIKTRGQQVTLRCSPISGHKSVSWYQQVLGQGPQFIFQYYEKEERGRGNFPDRFSARQFPNYSSELNVNALLLGDSALYLCASSFLQGANSPLHFGNGTRLTVT.